These 9 T cell receptor beta chains were all obtained from the same sample, sequenced in a study of blood T cell repertoires in COVID-19. Sequencing used immunoSEQ multiplex PCR; TCRdb keeps in-frame clones, though not all of them. The profile shows around 460,000 clones, roughly 90% of them singletons. Input material: peripheral blood. Receptors originate from a man in his late teens or twenties with COVID-19, enrolled during active disease.

This chain connects TRBV19 to TRBJ1-2; a weak D match, TRBD1 (5 bases). Germline loops: CDR1 LNHDA, CDR2 SQIVND (reference sequence). The V and J ends lost 7 bases and 6 bases respectively, with 18 bases between them. CDR3 length: 14 residues. The CDR3 reads CASTIGVQGDGYTF. CDR3 DNA: TGTGCCAGTACAATAGGAGTCCAGGGTGATGGCTACACCTTC.

V is TRBV7-3 and J is TRBJ2-3; D gene uncertain. The CDR3 loop spans 14 amino acids. CDR1 is SGHTA, CDR2 FQGTGA, per germline. Trimming removed 2 bases from V and 0 bases from J, with 6 bases in between. The DNA for the CDR3 is TGTGCCAGCAGCTTATATCAGAGCACAGATACGCAGTATTTT. It codes for CASSLYQSTDTQYF. Full variable domain (rest looked up from reference TRBV7-3 and TRBJ2-3): GAGVSQTPSNKVTEKGKYVELRCDPISGHTALYWYRQSLGQGPEFLIYFQGTGAADDSGLPNDRFFAVRPEGSVSTLKIQRTERGDSAVYLCASSLYQSTDTQYFGPGTRLTVL.

The J gene is TRBJ1-6, the V gene TRBV2; 8 nucleotides line up with TRBD1. V shed 8 bases and J 8 bases; nucleotides not matched to a gene: 2. Germline CDR1 is SNHLY and CDR2 is FYNNEI. CDR3 length: 12 amino acids. The CDR3 loop is CASGQGDSPLHF. CDR3 DNA: TGTGCCAGCGGACAGGGAGATTCACCCCTCCACTTT. Supplemented by reference TRBV2 and TRBJ1-6, the full variable domain reads EPEVTQTPSHQVTQMGQEVILRCVPISNHLYFYWYRQILGQKVEFLVSFYNNEISEKSEIFDDQFSVERPDGSNFTLKIRSTKLEDSAMYFCASGQGDSPLHFGNGTRLTVT.

A word on this clone: The identical CDR3 is also encoded by other nucleotide sequences in the sample. The DNA for the CDR3 is TGTGCCAGCAGCGGACAGGGCCCGAACACCGGGGAGCTGTTTTTT. This encodes CASSGQGPNTGELFF. The chain combines TRBV2 with TRBJ2-2, with 8 bases identical to TRBD1. Germline CDR1 and CDR2: SNHLY and FYNNEI. Trimming removed 6 bases from V and 0 bases from J; junction bases left unmatched: 3. The CDR3 runs 15 residues.

The chain has TRBV19 and TRBJ2-2; 8 positions agree with TRBD2. CDR3 length: 15 residues. Germline assignment: CDR1 LNHDA and CDR2 SQIVND (reference sequence). Trimming cost V 5 bases and J 3 bases; bases outside gene matches: 5. The CDR3: CASSPRGGYTGELFF. Here the CDR3 DNA reads TGTGCCAGTAGTCCCCGGGGGGGCTACACCGGGGAGCTGTTTTTT. Complete variable domain (other parts from reference TRBV19 and TRBJ2-2): DGGITQSPKYLFRKEGQNVTLSCEQNLNHDAMYWYRQDPGQGLRLIYYSQIVNDFQKGDIAEGYSVSREKKESFPLTVTSAQKNPTAFYLCASSPRGGYTGELFFGEGSRLTVL.

The chain combines TRBV11-2 with TRBJ2-7; perhaps TRBD1 as D (6 bases). This CDR3 has 15 amino acids. Germline V lookup: CDR1 SGHAT, CDR2 FQNNGV. With 3 bases removed from V and 2 bases from J, the gap between germline ends came to 14 bases. DNA of the CDR3: TGTGCCAGCAGCTTGGGTGGGACAAACACCTACGAGCAGTACTTC. Translating it yields CASSLGGTNTYEQYF.

This chain links TRBV5-1 with TRBJ2-7; D is unclear. Looked up from germline, CDR1 is SGHRS and CDR2 is YFSETQ. The CDR3 is 14 amino acids. Trimming removed 2 bases at V and 3 bases at J, with 12 bases between. The CDR3 DNA is TGCGCCAGCAGCTTCGGAGAGATCTTCTACGAGCAGTACTTC. It yields the protein CASSFGEIFYEQYF.

The V gene is TRBV4-1, the J gene TRBJ1-5; a possible D gene is TRBD1 (5 bases). CDR1 and CDR2 from the germline V gene are MGHRA and YSYEKL. The CDR3 is 15 amino acids. The V and J ends lost 4 bases and 2 bases respectively, with 12 bases between them. The CDR3 sequence: CASSLGEVRNQPQHF. For the CDR3, the DNA is TGCGCCAGCAGCCTGGGGGAGGTCCGCAATCAGCCCCAGCATTTT.

This chain uses TRBV6-5 with TRBJ2-3; 11 bases match TRBD2. The junction had 3 bases not matched to a gene; V was cut back by 4 bases and J by 6 bases. Germline CDR1 is MNHEY and CDR2 is SVGAGI. The length of the CDR3 is 14 residues. CDR3 DNA sequence: TGTGCCAGCAGTTGGGGACTAGCGGCTGATACGCAGTATTTT. Its translation is CASSWGLAADTQYF.